This T cell receptor (beta chain) was identified in a study of cytomegalovirus exposure and HLA in healthy donors. Study summary: An analysis done earlier identified 95 million to 140 million unique TCR beta sequences from about 179 million T cells.

The PCR ran on 60 Vbeta and 13 Jbeta primers. Study processing details: Roughly 12 million of tens of millions of unique TCR beta chains were shared, per a later count. Assay used: immunoSEQ multiplex PCR; TCRdb lists only in-frame clones, some missing. V and J calls and clone size come straight from that table; D and trimming were deduced from the DNA. The sample has some 130,000 clones, and its top ten clones hold roughly 1.6%. Points on this clone: Antigen unknown.

Regarding the study as a whole: Accurate predictions that matched the HLA-A and HLA-B alleles of most subjects were reportedly made from TCR beta sequences.

This CDR3 contains 13 residues. Trimming stripped 1 base from V and 7 bases from J, with 11 bases between. CDR1 is ENHRY, CDR2 SYGVKD, per germline. The sample was PBMCs. The receptor comes from a woman aged 40 to 50 in good health and CMV-seronegative. The rearrangement links TRBV10-3 to TRBJ2-7; D remains unclear. The CDR3 DNA follows: TGTGCCATCAGTGAGTACGACCTAGGAGAGCAGTACTTC. Encoded protein: CAISEYDLGEQYF.